The clone carrying this T cell receptor (beta chain) occurred a few times. What it binds is unknown. Repertoires were generated with immunoSEQ multiplex PCR, while TCRdb's copy carries only in-frame clones and drops some. The table has 1,000 or so clones, 25% to 35% seen once. The data were taken from a study of T cells in localized non-small cell lung cancer. General study results and limits: Clonality peaked in uninvolved adjacent lung rather than tumor. Sequencing involved a lone tumor region, leaving heterogeneity possible.

V shed 6 bases and J 4 bases; nucleotides not matched to a gene: 9. The germline gives CDR1 LNHDA, CDR2 SQIVND (reference sequence). CDR3 size: 15 residues. V usage is TRBV19 and J usage is TRBJ2-1; 7 bases line up with TRBD2. This material consisted of normal lung tissue next to the tumor, taken before any cancer treatment. This receptor was identified in a man aged 35-75 years with stage II lung adenocarcinoma. The CDR3 DNA is TGTGCCAGTAGACCCGGGACTACGAAGTACAATGAGCAGTTCTTC. This sequence encodes CASRPGTTKYNEQFF. Looking up the rest from reference TRBV19 and TRBJ2-1 gives the full variable domain: DGGITQSPKYLFRKEGQNVTLSCEQNLNHDAMYWYRQDPGQGLRLIYYSQIVNDFQKGDIAEGYSVSREKKESFPLTVTSAQKNPTAFYLCASRPGTTKYNEQFFGPGTRLTVL.